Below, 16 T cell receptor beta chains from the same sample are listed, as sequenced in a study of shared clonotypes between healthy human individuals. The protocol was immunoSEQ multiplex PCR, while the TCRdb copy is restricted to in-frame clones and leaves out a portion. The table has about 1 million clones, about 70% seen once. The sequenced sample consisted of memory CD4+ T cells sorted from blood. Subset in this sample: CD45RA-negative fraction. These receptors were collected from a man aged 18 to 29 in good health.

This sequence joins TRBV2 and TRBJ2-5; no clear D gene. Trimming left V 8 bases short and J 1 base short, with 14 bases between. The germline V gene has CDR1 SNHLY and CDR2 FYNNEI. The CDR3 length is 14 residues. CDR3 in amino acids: CASSVSTTQETQYF. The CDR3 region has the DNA TGTGCCAGCTCTGTCAGTACTACCCAAGAGACCCAGTACTTC.

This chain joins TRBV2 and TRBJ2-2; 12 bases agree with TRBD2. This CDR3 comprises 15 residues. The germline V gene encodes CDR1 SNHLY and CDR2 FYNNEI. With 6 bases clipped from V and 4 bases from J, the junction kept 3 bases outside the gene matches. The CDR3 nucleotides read TGTGCCAGCAGAGGACTAGCGGGAAGCACCGGGGAGCTGTTTTTT. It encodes CASRGLAGSTGELFF.

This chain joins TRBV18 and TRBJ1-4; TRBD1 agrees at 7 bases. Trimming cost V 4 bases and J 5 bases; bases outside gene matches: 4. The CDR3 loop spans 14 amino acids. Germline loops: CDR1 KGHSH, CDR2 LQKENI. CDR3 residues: CASSRGTENEKLFF. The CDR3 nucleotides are TGTGCCAGCTCACGCGGGACAGAGAATGAAAAACTGTTTTTT.

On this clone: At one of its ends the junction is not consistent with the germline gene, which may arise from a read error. The CDR3 region has the DNA TGTGCTAGCAGCGTTTCAGAGAATTCACCCCTCCACTTT. It codes for CASSVSENSPLHF. This sequence joins TRBV7-7 and TRBJ1-6, with D hard to call. Per germline, CDR1 SSHAT and CDR2 FNYEAQ (reference sequence). The length of the CDR3 is 13 residues.

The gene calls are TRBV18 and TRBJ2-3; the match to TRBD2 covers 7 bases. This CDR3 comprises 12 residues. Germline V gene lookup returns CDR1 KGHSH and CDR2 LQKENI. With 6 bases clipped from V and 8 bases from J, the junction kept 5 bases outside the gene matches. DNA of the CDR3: TGTGCCAGCTCCCCTGAGCGGGGTACGCAGTATTTT. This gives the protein CASSPERGTQYF. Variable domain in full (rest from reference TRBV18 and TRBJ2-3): NAGVMQNPRHLVRRRGQEARLRCSPMKGHSHVYWYRQLPEEGLKFMVYLQKENIIDESGMPKERFSAEFPKEGPSILRIQQVVRGDSAAYFCASSPERGTQYFGPGTRLTVL.

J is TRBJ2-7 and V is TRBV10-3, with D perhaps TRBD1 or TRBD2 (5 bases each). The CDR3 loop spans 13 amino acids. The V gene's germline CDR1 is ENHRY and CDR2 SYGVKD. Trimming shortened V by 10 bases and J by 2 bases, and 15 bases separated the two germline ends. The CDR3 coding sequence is TGTGCCACACGGGACGGCATTACCTACGAGCAGTACTTC. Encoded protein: CATRDGITYEQYF.

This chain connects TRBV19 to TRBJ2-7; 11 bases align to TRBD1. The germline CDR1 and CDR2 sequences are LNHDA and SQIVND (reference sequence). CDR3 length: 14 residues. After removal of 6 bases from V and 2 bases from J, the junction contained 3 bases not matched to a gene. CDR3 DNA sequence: TGTGCCAGTAGCCGGACAGGGGGCGCCTACGAGCAGTACTTC. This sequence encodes CASSRTGGAYEQYF.

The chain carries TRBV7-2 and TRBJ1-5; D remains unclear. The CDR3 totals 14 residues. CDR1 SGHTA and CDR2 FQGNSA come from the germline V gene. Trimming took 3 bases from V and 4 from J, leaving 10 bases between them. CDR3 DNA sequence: TGTGCCAGCAGCTTTGGGCAGGTGAATCAGCCCCAGCATTTT. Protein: CASSFGQVNQPQHF.

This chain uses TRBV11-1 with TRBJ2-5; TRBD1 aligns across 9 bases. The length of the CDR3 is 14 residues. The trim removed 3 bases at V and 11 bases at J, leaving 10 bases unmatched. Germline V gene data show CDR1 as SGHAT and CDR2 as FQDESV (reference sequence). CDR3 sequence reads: CASSFGTGSGTQYF. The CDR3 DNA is TGTGCCAGCAGCTTTGGGACAGGGTCGGGGACTCAGTACTTC.

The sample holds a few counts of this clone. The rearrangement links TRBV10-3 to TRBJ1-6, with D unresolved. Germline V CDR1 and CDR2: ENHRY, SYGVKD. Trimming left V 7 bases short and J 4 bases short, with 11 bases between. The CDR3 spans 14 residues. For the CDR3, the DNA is TGTGCCATCAATAGCTTGGGGTATAATTCACCCCTCCACTTT. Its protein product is CAINSLGYNSPLHF.

The CDR3 protein is CASSLAGASPTDTQYF. The CDR3 DNA reads as TGTGCCAGCAGCTTAGCAGGGGCTAGCCCCACAGATACGCAGTATTTT. This chain uses TRBV7-9 with TRBJ2-3; the D gene could be TRBD1 or TRBD2 (5 bases each). CDR1 and CDR2 (germline): SEHNR, FQNEAQ (reference sequence). V shed 0 bases and J shed 2 bases, with 12 bases lying between them. The CDR3 sequence is 16 residues long.

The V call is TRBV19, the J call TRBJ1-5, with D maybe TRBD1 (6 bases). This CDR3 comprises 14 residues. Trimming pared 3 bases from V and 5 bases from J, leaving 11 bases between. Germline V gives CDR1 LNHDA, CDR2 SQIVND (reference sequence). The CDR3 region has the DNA TGTGCCAGTAGTATTGCAGGGGTGGATCAGCCCCAGCATTTT. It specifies CASSIAGVDQPQHF.

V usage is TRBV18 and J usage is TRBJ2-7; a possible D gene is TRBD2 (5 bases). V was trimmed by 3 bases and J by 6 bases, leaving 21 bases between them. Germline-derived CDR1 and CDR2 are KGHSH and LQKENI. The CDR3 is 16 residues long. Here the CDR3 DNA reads TGTGCCAGCTCACCCCGAGACCCATCCCTGGGGAGCGAGCAGTACTTC. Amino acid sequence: CASSPRDPSLGSEQYF.

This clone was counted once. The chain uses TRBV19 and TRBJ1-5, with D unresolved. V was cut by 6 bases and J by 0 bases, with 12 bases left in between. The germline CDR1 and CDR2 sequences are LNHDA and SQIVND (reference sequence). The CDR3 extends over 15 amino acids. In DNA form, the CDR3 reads TGTGCCAGTAGATTTAGGCAGGATAGCAATCAGCCCCAGCATTTT. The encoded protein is CASRFRQDSNQPQHF.

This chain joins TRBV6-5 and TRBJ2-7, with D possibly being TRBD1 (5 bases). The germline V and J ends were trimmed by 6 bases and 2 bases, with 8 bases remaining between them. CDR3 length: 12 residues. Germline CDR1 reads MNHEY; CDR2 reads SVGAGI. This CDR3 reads CASRGHPYEQYF. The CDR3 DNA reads TGTGCCAGCAGGGGGCATCCCTACGAGCAGTACTTC.

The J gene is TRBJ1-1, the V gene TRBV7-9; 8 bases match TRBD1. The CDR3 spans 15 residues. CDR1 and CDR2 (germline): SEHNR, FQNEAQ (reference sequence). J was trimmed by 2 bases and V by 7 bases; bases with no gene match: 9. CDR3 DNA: TGTGCCAGCACCCCCGGACAGGGCCTTAACACTGAAGCTTTCTTT. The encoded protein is CASTPGQGLNTEAFF.